This is a list of T cell receptor beta chains from one sample in a study of ipilimumab plus nivolumab after autologous stem cell transplantation. Sequencing was performed with immunoSEQ multiplex PCR; in TCRdb, only in-frame clones are kept and a portion is missing. The sample lists some 87,000 clones; more than 80% were seen once. The sequences come from PBMCs, collected in a trial of ipilimumab plus nivolumab as post-transplant consolidation. The receptor source for this set is a male donor with diffuse large B-cell lymphoma. Both conserved end residues are part of each CDR3. The D gene is left open where the match is weak. The listing skips clone size in some rows; elsewhere it reads once, few, many or a size class.

J gene	clone size	CDR3 length	D gene	V gene	CDR3 protein	CDR3 DNA
TRBJ2-7	.	13	.	TRBV6-5	CASRLGQFYEQYF	TGTGCCAGCAGACTCGGACAGTTCTACGAGCAGTACTTC
TRBJ2-7	.	13	TRBD1	TRBV29-1	CSGFDRASYEQYF	TGCAGCGGATTTGACAGGGCATCCTACGAGCAGTACTTC
TRBJ2-5	.	15	TRBD2	TRBV5-4	CASSRGLAEQETQYF	TGTGCCAGCAGCAGGGGACTAGCGGAACAAGAGACCCAGTACTTC
TRBJ2-1	.	16	TRBD2	TRBV6-5	CASSYSWGGVGNEQFF	TGTGCCAGCAGTTACTCGTGGGGGGGTGTGGGCAATGAGCAGTTCTTC
TRBJ2-7	.	14	TRBD2	TRBV13	CASSSRLALHEQYF	TGTGCCAGCAGCTCCCGACTAGCTCTCCACGAGCAGTACTTC
TRBJ2-3	.	14	TRBD2	TRBV30	CAWSGGVITDTQYF	TGTGCCTGGAGCGGGGGGGTAATCACAGATACGCAGTATTTT
TRBJ2-1	.	13	TRBD1	TRBV2	CASRTGRDRLQFF	TGTGCCAGCAGAACGGGCCGGGACAGGCTACAGTTCTTC
TRBJ2-3	.	15	.	TRBV19	CASSIQGRGTDTQYF	TGTGCCAGTAGTATACAGGGTCGGGGAACAGATACGCAGTATTTT
TRBJ2-1	.	13	.	TRBV7-7	CASSLTGHNEQFF	TGTGCCAGCAGCTTGACTGGACATAATGAGCAGTTCTTC
TRBJ1-3	.	16	.	TRBV9	CASSVGQTFSGNTIYF	TGTGCCAGCAGCGTAGGTCAGACGTTCTCTGGAAACACCATATATTTT
TRBJ2-6	once	17	.	TRBV7-2	CASSNFRSGSGANVLTF	TGTGCCAGCAGTAACTTCCGGTCAGGCTCTGGGGCCAACGTCCTGACTTTC
TRBJ2-1	.	20	TRBD2	TRBV7-3	CASSSGFGTSGGSTYNEQFF	TGTGCCAGCAGCTCCGGCTTCGGGACTAGCGGGGGGTCTACCTACAATGAGCAGTTCTTC
TRBJ2-7	.	15	.	TRBV23-1	CASSQSGAAHYEQYF	TGCGCCAGCAGTCAATCAGGGGCAGCCCACTACGAGCAGTACTTC
TRBJ2-1	.	17	TRBD2	TRBV18	CASSPLTASGQYNEQFF	TGTGCCAGCTCACCACTTACGGCTAGCGGGCAGTACAATGAGCAGTTCTTC
TRBJ2-5	once	17	TRBD2	TRBV5-6	CASSLDGGGRDWETQYF	TGTGCCAGCAGCTTGGATGGCGGGGGGCGCGACTGGGAGACCCAGTACTTC
TRBJ1-5	.	15	.	TRBV2	CASNRGRVVNQPQHF	TGTGCCAGCAACCGGGGTAGGGTCGTCAATCAGCCCCAGCATTTT
TRBJ1-4	.	15	.	TRBV2	CASSETGHGQQKLFF	TGTGCCAGCAGTGAGACGGGACACGGGCAGCAAAAACTGTTTTTT
TRBJ2-2	.	17	TRBD2	TRBV2	CASSDGKLAGATGELFF	TGTGCCAGCAGTGATGGAAAACTAGCGGGGGCCACCGGGGAGCTGTTTTTT
TRBJ1-1	.	12	.	TRBV6-5	CASSRLNTEAFF	TGTGCCAGCAGTAGGCTGAACACTGAAGCTTTCTTT
TRBJ2-3	.	16	TRBD2	TRBV5-1	CASSLGLAGLTDTQYF	TGCGCCAGCAGCTTGGGACTAGCGGGGCTCACAGATACGCAGTATTTT
TRBJ1-6	.	14	TRBD1	TRBV7-2	CASSLRDRGDPLHF	TGTGCCAGCAGCCTCCGGGACAGGGGGGACCCCCTCCACTTT
TRBJ2-7	.	13	TRBD1	TRBV6-5	CAVFSLTGDEQYF	TGTGCCGTTTTCTCTCTGACAGGGGATGAGCAGTACTTC
TRBJ1-5	few	15	.	TRBV19	CASSIPGAPRQPQHF	TGTGCCAGTAGTATCCCAGGGGCGCCCCGACAGCCCCAGCATTTT
TRBJ2-1	.	13	.	TRBV2	CASRARVYNEQFF	TGTGCCAGCAGGGCCAGGGTCTACAATGAGCAGTTCTTC
TRBJ1-5	.	14	TRBD1	TRBV15	CATSRDLAGGPQHF	TGTGCCACCAGCAGAGATCTTGCAGGGGGGCCCCAGCATTTT
TRBJ1-2	.	15	.	TRBV18	CASSPSRQSNYGYTF	TGTGCCAGCTCACCCTCCAGACAGTCTAACTATGGCTACACCTTC
TRBJ2-3	.	15	.	TRBV5-1	CASRRVPDTTDTQYF	TGCGCCAGCAGGAGGGTGCCAGATACCACAGATACGCAGTATTTT
TRBJ2-2	.	15	.	TRBV9	CASSGRDTFTGELFF	TGTGCCAGCAGCGGCCGGGACACCTTCACCGGGGAGCTGTTTTTT
TRBJ1-3	.	15	.	TRBV6-5	CASSPQALSGNTIYF	TGTGCCAGCAGTCCCCAGGCTCTCTCTGGAAACACCATATATTTT
TRBJ1-2	.	17	.	TRBV19	CASSIAGQGNLPRGYTF	TGTGCCAGTAGTATAGCTGGGCAGGGAAATCTCCCGAGGGGCTACACCTTC
TRBJ2-7	.	14	.	TRBV6-5	CASSYSRGLYEQYF	TGTGCCAGCAGTTACTCGCGGGGCCTCTACGAGCAGTACTTC
TRBJ2-3	.	13	TRBD1	TRBV30	CAWSQDRSDTQYF	TGTGCCTGGAGTCAGGACAGGTCAGATACGCAGTATTTT
TRBJ2-7	.	14	TRBD1	TRBV7-2	CASSLRQGAYEQYF	TGTGCCAGCAGCTTAAGACAGGGGGCCTACGAGCAGTACTTC
TRBJ1-3	.	14	TRBD1	TRBV18	CASSQGGTGNTIYF	TGTGCCAGCTCTCAGGGGGGGACTGGAAACACCATATATTTT
TRBJ1-1	.	15	.	TRBV2	CASSPPTSGNTEAFF	TGTGCCAGCAGTCCACCCACCTCAGGGAACACTGAAGCTTTCTTT
TRBJ2-7	.	13	.	TRBV6-5	CASKRGQDYEQYF	TGTGCCAGCAAGAGGGGACAAGACTACGAGCAGTACTTC
TRBJ2-7	.	14	TRBD1	TRBV10-3	CAISEFRGPYEQYF	TGTGCCATCAGTGAGTTTAGGGGGCCCTACGAGCAGTACTTC
TRBJ1-4	.	14	.	TRBV29-1	CSVRGGPANEKLFF	TGCAGCGTGAGGGGGGGGCCGGCTAATGAAAAACTGTTTTTT
TRBJ2-3	.	17	TRBD2	TRBV4-1	CASSQEGLAGGKDTQYF	TGCGCCAGCAGCCAAGAAGGGCTAGCGGGGGGCAAGGATACGCAGTATTTT
TRBJ1-4	.	17	TRBD1	TRBV19	CASTGTAGFITNEKLFF	TGTGCCAGCACCGGGACAGCAGGGTTTATCACTAATGAAAAACTGTTTTTT
TRBJ2-3	.	15	TRBD2	TRBV15	CATNPSGSSTDTQYF	TGTGCCACCAACCCTAGCGGGAGTAGCACAGATACGCAGTATTTT
TRBJ1-2	.	15	.	TRBV10-2	CASSEGGPPSYGYTF	TGCGCCAGCAGTGAGGGGGGACCCCCAAGCTATGGCTACACCTTC
TRBJ1-2	.	15	.	TRBV14	CASSQDRSGGYGYTF	TGTGCCAGCAGCCAAGACCGGAGTGGGGGCTATGGCTACACCTTC
TRBJ2-5	once	15	.	TRBV14	CASSQDTRGTMTQYF	TGTGCCAGCAGCCAAGATACCAGGGGGACTATGACCCAGTACTTC
TRBJ1-5	.	15	.	TRBV6-5	CASSRGGGANQPQHF	TGTGCCAGCAGCCGTGGTGGGGGCGCGAATCAGCCCCAGCATTTT